This TCR beta chain was documented in a study of CXCR3-negative and CXCR3-positive naive CD8 T cells. Study-level points and caveats: More hydrophobic TRB CDR3s were found in CXCR3-positive naive cells than in CXCR3-negative naive cells. Both naive subsets showed comparably high diversity, and memory CD8+ cells showed much lower diversity.

Germline CDR1 and CDR2: DFQATT and SNEGSKA (reference sequence). The CDR3 contains 15 residues. Note on this clonotype: The antigen remains undetermined.

5' RACE that incorporated UMI labels was used to prepare the TRB cDNA libraries. Following a re-call of the 5' RACE reads, TCRdb has one entry per CDR3 protein and lacks DNA. In total, the table holds 70,000 to 95,000 distinct CDR3 sequences. Every individual CD8+ T cell subset underwent sorting in triplicate at approximately 310,000 cells apiece. The chain recombines TRBV20-1 with TRBJ2-3; TCRdb names TRBD2, which stays unverified in the absence of DNA. The origin of this receptor is a human donor in good health. Some clones in this sample may be carry-over from other donors' samples. Input material: naive CXCR3- CD8+ T cells from blood. The subset is: CD45RO-CCR7+CD27+CD95- naive CD8+ T cells lacking CXCR3 (TNR3-). The CDR3 spells CSARVQREGIDTQYF.